A single sample gave rise to the 15 T cell receptor beta chains below, sequenced in a study of control samples from healthy donors and cancer patients. Clones were read by immunoSEQ multiplex PCR, and TCRdb kept only the in-frame ones, dropping some. The data hold some 140,000 clones, with more than 90% observed a single time. Sequencing was performed on blood. The receptors stem from a man in his thirties or forties in good health.

The rearrangement links TRBV19 to TRBJ2-1; D is perhaps TRBD2 (6 bases). The CDR3 runs to 13 residues. The V end lost 5 bases, the J end lost 10 bases, and 15 bases lay between the germline ends. Germline values: CDR1 LNHDA, CDR2 SQIVND (reference sequence). The CDR3 region has the DNA TGTGCCAGTAGTGTGGGAGGCCGGCTGGAGCAGTTCTTC. The encoded protein is CASSVGGRLEQFF.

The rearrangement uses TRBV12-5 and TRBJ1-5; D might be TRBD1 (5 bases). From germline, CDR1 is LGHNT and CDR2 FRNRAP. Trimming removed 2 bases from V and 1 base from J, with 21 bases in between. The CDR3 spans 19 residues. The chain's CDR3 is CASGLFISRGGGSNQPQHF. In DNA form, the CDR3 reads TGTGCTAGTGGTTTGTTTATCTCGAGGGGTGGAGGGAGCAATCAGCCCCAGCATTTT.

The chain employs TRBV18 and TRBJ1-4, with TRBD1 matching over 11 bases. This CDR3 comprises 20 residues. The V gene end was trimmed by 3 bases and the J gene end by 7 bases; junction bases not matched to a gene: 19. CDR1 KGHSH and CDR2 LQKENI come from the germline V gene. This CDR3 is CASSPWTGGLDMLIGEKLFF. The DNA of the CDR3 is TGTGCCAGCTCACCGTGGACAGGGGGCTTAGATATGCTTATTGGTGAAAAACTGTTTTTT.

This clone was seen once. The rearrangement links TRBV5-1 to TRBJ2-5; no firm D call. Germline V gene lookup returns CDR1 SGHRS and CDR2 YFSETQ. The CDR3 runs 15 residues. V dropped 1 base and J dropped 5 bases, with 15 bases sitting between them. CDR3 nucleotides: TGCGCCAGCAGCTTGAGTATGGGGTCTCTGGAGACCCAGTACTTC. Amino acids: CASSLSMGSLETQYF.

This clone appeared once. The chain joins TRBV10-3 to TRBJ2-7, with a tentative D call TRBD2 (6 bases). V gave up 8 bases and J gave up 0 bases, with 20 bases separating them. The CDR3 totals 16 residues. Germline lookup yields CDR1 ENHRY and CDR2 SYGVKD. The CDR3 DNA is TGTGCCATCTTTACTAGCCAAAGACGGAGCTCCTACGAGCAGTACTTC. Its translation is CAIFTSQRRSSYEQYF.

The rearrangement uses TRBV6-6 and TRBJ2-3; unclear D gene. In germline, CDR1 is MNHNY, CDR2 SVGAGI (reference sequence). V lost 0 bases, J lost 5 bases, and 3 bases lay in between. This CDR3 spans 12 amino acids. DNA for the CDR3: TGTGCCAGCAGTTACTCGAGAGATACGCAGTATTTT. Amino acids: CASSYSRDTQYF.

The chain uses TRBV28 and TRBJ1-1; perhaps TRBD1 as D (5 bases). Germline CDR1 MDHEN, CDR2 SYDVKM. Trimming stripped 6 bases from V and 3 bases from J, with 14 bases between. This CDR3 is built from 14 residues. The CDR3 here is CASSPPQVYTEAFF. CDR3 bases: TGTGCCAGCAGCCCCCCACAGGTCTACACTGAAGCTTTCTTT. The complete variable domain, with remaining parts taken from reference TRBV28 and TRBJ1-1, reads DVKVTQSSRYLVKRTGEKVFLECVQDMDHENMFWYRQDPGLGLRLIYFSYDVKMKEKGDIPEGYSVSREKKERFSLILESASTNQTSMYLCASSPPQVYTEAFFGQGTRLTVV.

The chain combines TRBV12-3 or TRBV12-4 with TRBJ1-2; no clear D. The CDR3 loop spans 13 amino acids. Trimming pared 5 bases from V and 3 bases from J, leaving 10 bases between. As DNA, the CDR3 is TGTGCCAGCAGTCTGGGTTTGCACTATGGCTACACCTTC. It specifies CASSLGLHYGYTF.

The chain recombines TRBV6-6 with TRBJ1-5; unclear D gene. Trimming took off 5 bases at V and 0 bases at J, with 11 bases between the two ends. The CDR3 loop spans 15 amino acids. The germline V gene encodes CDR1 MNHNY and CDR2 SVGAGI (reference sequence). The CDR3: CASSQRASSNQPQHF. The CDR3 DNA sequence: TGTGCCAGCAGTCAGAGGGCCAGTAGCAATCAGCCCCAGCATTTT.

The genes are TRBV28 and TRBJ1-6; D is perhaps TRBD1 (6 bases). This CDR3 contains 14 residues. Trimming shortened V by 4 bases and J by 13 bases, and 17 bases separated the two germline ends. Per the germline V gene, CDR1 is MDHEN and CDR2 is SYDVKM. The CDR3 here is CASSSRAHRGPLHF. Here the CDR3 DNA reads TGTGCCAGCAGTTCGCGGGCCCATAGGGGGCCCCTCCACTTT.

This chain's CDR3 is CAWSVHDSYEQYF. CDR3 in DNA: TGTGCCTGGAGTGTACATGACTCCTACGAGCAGTACTTC. The V and J genes are TRBV30 and TRBJ2-7; no firm D call. The germline V gene has CDR1 GTSNPN and CDR2 SVGIG (reference sequence). This CDR3 has 13 residues. Trimming took 0 bases from V and 0 from J, leaving 6 bases between them.

V usage is TRBV4-2 and J usage is TRBJ1-1, with D tentatively TRBD1 (5 bases). This CDR3 is built from 12 residues. Trimming removed 4 bases at V and 6 bases at J, with 9 bases between. Germline lookup yields CDR1 LGHNA and CDR2 YNFKEQ. The CDR3 sequence is CASSPRGAEAFF. Written as DNA, the CDR3 is TGTGCCAGCAGCCCCCGGGGGGCTGAAGCTTTCTTT.

The gene calls are TRBV3-1 (or the pseudogene TRBV3-2) and TRBJ2-1; D is possibly TRBD2 (5 bases). Per germline, CDR1 LGHDT and CDR2 YNNKEL (reference sequence). The V end was cut by 1 base, the J end by 5 bases, with 21 bases between. The CDR3 is 18 residues long. CDR3 amino acids: CASSQVVAGLSKHNEQFF. In nucleotides, the CDR3 is TGTGCCAGCAGCCAAGTAGTGGCCGGACTGAGCAAGCACAATGAGCAGTTCTTC.

The rearrangement joins TRBV19 to TRBJ1-1; TRBD1 matches at 11 bases. After removal of 6 bases from V and 4 bases from J, the junction contained 4 bases not matched to a gene. CDR1 is LNHDA and CDR2 is SQIVND in the germline V gene (reference sequence). CDR3 length: 14 residues. CDR3 sequence reads: CASRDRGQVTEAFF. In nucleotides, the CDR3 is TGTGCCAGTAGGGACAGGGGGCAGGTCACTGAAGCTTTCTTT.

The chain couples TRBV7-6 to TRBJ2-1, with 10 bases that match TRBD2. The J segment lost 4 bases and the V segment lost 2 bases, leaving 2 bases of the junction unmatched. CDR3 length: 15 residues. Germline-derived CDR1 and CDR2 are SGHVS and FNYEAQ. The CDR3 spells CASSLTLAGYNEQFF. As DNA, the CDR3 is TGTGCCAGCAGCTTAACACTAGCGGGGTACAATGAGCAGTTCTTC.